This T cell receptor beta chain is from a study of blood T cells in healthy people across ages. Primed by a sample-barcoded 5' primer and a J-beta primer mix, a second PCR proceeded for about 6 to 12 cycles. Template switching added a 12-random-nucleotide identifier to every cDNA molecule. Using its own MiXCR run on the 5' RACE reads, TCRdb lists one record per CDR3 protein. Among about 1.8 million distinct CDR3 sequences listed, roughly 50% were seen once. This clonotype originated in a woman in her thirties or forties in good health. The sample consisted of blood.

The CDR3 DNA reads as TGTGCCAGCAGCTCCGGAATGGCCCTAAACGGGCAGTACTTC. Residues: CASSSGMALNGQYF. The chain recombines TRBV7-2 with TRBJ2-7; D is unclear. The CDR3 is 14 residues long. V was cut by 4 bases and J by 9 bases, with 19 bases left in between. Germline loops: CDR1 SGHTA, CDR2 FQGNSA.